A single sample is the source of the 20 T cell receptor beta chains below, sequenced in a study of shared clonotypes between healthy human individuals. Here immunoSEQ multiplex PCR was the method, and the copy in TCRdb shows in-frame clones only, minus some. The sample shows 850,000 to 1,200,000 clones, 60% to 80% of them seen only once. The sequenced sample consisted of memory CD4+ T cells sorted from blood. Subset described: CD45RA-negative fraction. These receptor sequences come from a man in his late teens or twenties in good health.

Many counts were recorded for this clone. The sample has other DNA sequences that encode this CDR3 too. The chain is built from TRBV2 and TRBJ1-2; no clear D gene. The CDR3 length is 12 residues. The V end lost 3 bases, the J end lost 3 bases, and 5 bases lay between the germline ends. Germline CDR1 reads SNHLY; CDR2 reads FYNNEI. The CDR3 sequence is CASSDGDYGYTF. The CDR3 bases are TGTGCCAGCAGTGATGGGGACTATGGCTACACCTTC.

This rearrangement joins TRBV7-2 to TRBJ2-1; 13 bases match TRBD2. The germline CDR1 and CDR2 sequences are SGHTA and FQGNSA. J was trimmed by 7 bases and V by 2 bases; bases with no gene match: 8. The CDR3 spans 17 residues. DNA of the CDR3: TGTGCCAGCAGCTTAACCTCCGGACTAGCGGGAGTTAATGAGCAGTTCTTC. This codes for CASSLTSGLAGVNEQFF.

The CDR3 DNA reads TGTGCCAGTAGTATGGAGGGGGGGAACACTGAAGCTTTCTTT. As protein: CASSMEGGNTEAFF. The chain is built from TRBV19 and TRBJ1-1; weak D call: TRBD1 (6 bases). The CDR3 sequence is 14 residues long. Germline CDR1 is LNHDA and CDR2 is SQIVND (reference sequence). Trimming cost V 3 bases and J 1 base, with 9 bases left between them.

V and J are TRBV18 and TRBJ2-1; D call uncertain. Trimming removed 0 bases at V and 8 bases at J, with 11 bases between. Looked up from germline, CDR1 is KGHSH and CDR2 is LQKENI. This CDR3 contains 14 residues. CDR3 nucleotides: TGTGCCAGCTCACCACCGGCTGCCCGGGATGAGCAGTTCTTC. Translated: CASSPPAARDEQFF.

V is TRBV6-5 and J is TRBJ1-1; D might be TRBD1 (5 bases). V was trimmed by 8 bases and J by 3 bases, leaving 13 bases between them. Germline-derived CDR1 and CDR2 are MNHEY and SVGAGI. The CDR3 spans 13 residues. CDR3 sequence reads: CASGDSSYTEAFF. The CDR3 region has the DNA TGTGCCAGCGGTGACAGCTCCTACACTGAAGCTTTCTTT.

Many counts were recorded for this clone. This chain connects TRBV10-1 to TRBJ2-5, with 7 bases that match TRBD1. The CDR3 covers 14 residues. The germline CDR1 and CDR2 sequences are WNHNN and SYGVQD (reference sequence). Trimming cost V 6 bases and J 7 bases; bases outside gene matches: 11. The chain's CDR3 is CASRVPGQKMTQYF. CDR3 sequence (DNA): TGCGCCAGCAGGGTTCCGGGACAGAAAATGACCCAGTACTTC.

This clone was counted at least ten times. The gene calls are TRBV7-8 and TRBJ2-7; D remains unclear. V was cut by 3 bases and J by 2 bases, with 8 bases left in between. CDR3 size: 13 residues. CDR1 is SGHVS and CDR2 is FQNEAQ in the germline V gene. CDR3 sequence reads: CASSLGETYEQYF. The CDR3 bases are TGTGCCAGCAGCTTGGGTGAAACCTACGAGCAGTACTTC.

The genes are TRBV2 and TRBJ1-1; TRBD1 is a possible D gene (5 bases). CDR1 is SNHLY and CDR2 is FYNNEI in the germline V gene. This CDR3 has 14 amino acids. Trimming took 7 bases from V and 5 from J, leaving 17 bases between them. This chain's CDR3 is CASTTGRGSTEAFF. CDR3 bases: TGTGCCAGCACCACGGGTAGGGGAAGTACTGAAGCTTTCTTT.

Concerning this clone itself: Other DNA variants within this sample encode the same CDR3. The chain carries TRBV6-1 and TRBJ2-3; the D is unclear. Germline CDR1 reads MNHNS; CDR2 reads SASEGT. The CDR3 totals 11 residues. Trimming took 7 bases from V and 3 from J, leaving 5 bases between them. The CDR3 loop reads CASTGTDTQYF. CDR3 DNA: TGTGCCAGCACGGGTACAGATACGCAGTATTTT.

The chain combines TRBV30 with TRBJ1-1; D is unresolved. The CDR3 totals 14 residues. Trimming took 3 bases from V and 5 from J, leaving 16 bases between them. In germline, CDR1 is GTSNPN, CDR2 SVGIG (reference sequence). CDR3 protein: CAWSLLSGGTEAFF. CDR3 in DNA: TGTGCCTGGAGCCTCTTGTCGGGCGGAACTGAAGCTTTCTTT.

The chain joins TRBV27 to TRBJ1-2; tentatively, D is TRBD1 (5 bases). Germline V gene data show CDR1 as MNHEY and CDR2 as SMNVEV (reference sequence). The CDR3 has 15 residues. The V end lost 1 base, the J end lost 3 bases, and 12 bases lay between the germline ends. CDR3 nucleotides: TGTGCCAGCAGTTTATTTGCCAGGGCAGACTATGGCTACACCTTC. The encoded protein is CASSLFARADYGYTF.

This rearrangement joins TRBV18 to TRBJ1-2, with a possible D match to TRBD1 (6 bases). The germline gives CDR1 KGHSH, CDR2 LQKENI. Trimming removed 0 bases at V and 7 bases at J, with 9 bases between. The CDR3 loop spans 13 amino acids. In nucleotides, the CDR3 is TGTGCCAGCTCACCACCGGACAGTAGTGGCTACACCTTC. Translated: CASSPPDSSGYTF.

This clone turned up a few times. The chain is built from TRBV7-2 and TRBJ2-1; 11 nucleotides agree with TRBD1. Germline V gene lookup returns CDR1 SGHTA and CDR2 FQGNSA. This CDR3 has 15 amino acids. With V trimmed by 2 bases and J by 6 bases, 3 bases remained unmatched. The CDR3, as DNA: TGTGCCAGCAGCTTAAGGACAGGGGGCTTCAATGAGCAGTTCTTC. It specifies CASSLRTGGFNEQFF.

CDR3: CSMRGGTEAFF. CDR3 sequence (DNA): TGCAGCATGAGAGGAGGGACTGAAGCTTTCTTT. J is TRBJ1-1 and V is TRBV29-1, with D hard to call. Germline V gene data show CDR1 as SQVTM and CDR2 as ANQGSEA. Between the trimmed V and J ends, which lost 8 bases and 5 bases, there was a span of 12 bases. CDR3 length: 11 residues. Combining the CDR3 with reference TRBV29-1 and TRBJ1-1 gives the whole variable domain SAVISQKPSRDICQRGTSLTIQCQVDSQVTMMFWYRQQPGQSLTLIATANQGSEATYESGFVIDKFPISRPNLTFSTLTVSNMSPEDSSIYLCSMRGGTEAFFGQGTRLTVV.

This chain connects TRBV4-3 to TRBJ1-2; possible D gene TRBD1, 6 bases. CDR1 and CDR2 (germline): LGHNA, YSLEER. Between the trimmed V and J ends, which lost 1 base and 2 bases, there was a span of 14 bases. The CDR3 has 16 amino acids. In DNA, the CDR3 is TGCGCCAGCAGCCAAGGCGTACAGGGAGAAAACTATGGCTACACCTTC. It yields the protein CASSQGVQGENYGYTF.

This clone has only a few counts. This CDR3 reads CASSRGGDSTEAFF. In nucleotides, the CDR3 is TGTGCCAGTAGCCGCGGTGGGGACAGCACTGAAGCTTTCTTT. The V gene is TRBV19, the J gene TRBJ1-1, with 7 bases fitting TRBD1. The CDR3 loop spans 14 amino acids. V lost 6 bases and J lost 4; bases outside the gene matches: 8. Germline CDR1 reads LNHDA; CDR2 reads SQIVND (reference sequence).

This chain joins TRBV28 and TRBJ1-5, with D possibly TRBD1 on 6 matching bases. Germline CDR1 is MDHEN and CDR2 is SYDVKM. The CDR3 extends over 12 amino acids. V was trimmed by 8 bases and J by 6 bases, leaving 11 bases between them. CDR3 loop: CASLGDIQPQHF. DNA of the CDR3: TGTGCCAGCTTAGGGGACATTCAGCCCCAGCATTTT.

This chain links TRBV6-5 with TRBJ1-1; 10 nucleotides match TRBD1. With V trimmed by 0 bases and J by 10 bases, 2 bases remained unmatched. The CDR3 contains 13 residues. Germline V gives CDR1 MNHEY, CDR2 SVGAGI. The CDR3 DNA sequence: TGTGCCAGCAGTTACTCGGACAGGGGGAGAGCTTTCTTT. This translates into CASSYSDRGRAFF.

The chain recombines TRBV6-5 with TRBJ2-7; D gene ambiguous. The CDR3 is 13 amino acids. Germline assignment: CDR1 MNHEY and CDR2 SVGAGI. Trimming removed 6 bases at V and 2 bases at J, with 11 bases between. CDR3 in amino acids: CASRMTGPYEQYF. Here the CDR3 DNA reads TGTGCCAGCAGAATGACTGGGCCCTACGAGCAGTACTTC.

CDR3 sequence reads: CASRRVGGNQPQHF. DNA of the CDR3: TGCGCCAGCAGACGTGTTGGGGGCAATCAGCCCCAGCATTTT. The chain links TRBV10-2 to TRBJ1-5; no firm D call. V lost 6 bases to trimming and J lost 2 bases, with 11 bases between them. The CDR3 length is 14 residues. Germline CDR1 and CDR2: WSHSY and SAAADI.